This T cell receptor (beta chain) was found in a study of blood T cell repertoires in COVID-19. As for the study in general: Specimens from acute and convalescent COVID-19 originated in the United States, Italy and Spain. T cells, B-cell-depleted T cells, or PBMCs provided the cDNA or gDNA that served as material.

CDR1 MDHEN and CDR2 SYDVKM come from the germline V gene. The CDR3 totals 11 residues. Trimming took off 7 bases at V and 11 bases at J, with 14 bases between the two ends. The table came from immunoSEQ multiplex PCR; TCRdb's copy has only in-frame clones and leaves some out. Among about 49,000 clones listed, around 87% were seen once. This TCR was recovered from a man aged 35 to 55 with active COVID-19. Sequenced sample: peripheral blood. The chain carries TRBV28 and TRBJ1-1; D is ambiguous. CDR3 DNA sequence: TGTGCCAGCATTGGCTCCGCCCAGGCTTTCTTT. Protein sequence: CASIGSAQAFF.